One sample yielded the 19 T cell receptor beta chains listed below, sequenced in a study of neoadjuvant anti-PD-1 for oral cavity cancer. The repertoire was sequenced with immunoSEQ multiplex PCR; TCRdb's copy has only in-frame clones and lacks some. The sample includes more than 9,000 clones, about 59% seen only once; the top ten take 3.5% to 4.5%. Sample time point: after neoadjuvant nivolumab, at surgical resection. Sequences were derived from PBMCs, sampled after nivolumab (anti-PD-1) treatment. The receptors derive from a person aged 40 to 85 with oral cavity squamous cell carcinoma.

This rearrangement joins TRBV11-2 to TRBJ2-7, with TRBD2 identical over 10 bases. The CDR3 loop spans 17 amino acids. V trimming: 7 bases; J trimming: 5 bases; junction bases outside the gene matches: 17. Germline lookup yields CDR1 SGHAT and CDR2 FQNNGV. The CDR3 region is CASTPFGGASGGHEQYF. The CDR3 bases are TGTGCCAGCACACCGTTTGGAGGGGCTAGCGGGGGCCACGAGCAGTACTTC.

The chain joins TRBV11-2 to TRBJ2-1; no clear D. Trimming took 0 bases from V and 8 from J, leaving 5 bases between them. Germline V CDR1 and CDR2: SGHAT, FQNNGV. The length of the CDR3 is 12 residues. CDR3 DNA: TGTGCCAGCAGCTTAGATCTCCATGAGCAGTTCTTC. It is translated as CASSLDLHEQFF.

The chain uses TRBV5-4 and TRBJ1-5; the D is unclear. V lost 0 bases to trimming and J lost 4 bases, with 5 bases between them. The V gene's germline CDR1 is SGHNT and CDR2 YYREEE (reference sequence). The length of the CDR3 is 13 residues. CDR3 in DNA: TGTGCCAGCAGCTTGGGGATTAATCAGCCCCAGCATTTT. It is translated as CASSLGINQPQHF.

The genes are TRBV7-8 and TRBJ1-1; D ambiguous. In germline, CDR1 is SGHVS, CDR2 FQNEAQ. The CDR3 has 15 residues. The V and J ends lost 5 bases and 0 bases respectively, with 13 bases between them. As DNA, the CDR3 is TGTGCCAGCAGCGCAATAGGACTCCTGAACACTGAAGCTTTCTTT. As protein: CASSAIGLLNTEAFF.

V is TRBV2 and J is TRBJ2-3; 12 positions match TRBD2. This CDR3 has 15 residues. V gave up 6 bases and J gave up 3 bases; unmatched junction bases: 4. In germline, CDR1 is SNHLY, CDR2 FYNNEI. In DNA form, the CDR3 reads TGTGCCAGCAGGGCTAGCGGGGGGGGAACAGATACGCAGTATTTT. It encodes CASRASGGGTDTQYF.

V usage is TRBV2 and J usage is TRBJ1-3; D possibly corresponds to TRBD1 (5 bases). Per the germline V gene, CDR1 is SNHLY and CDR2 is FYNNEI. Deletions cut 2 bases from V and 4 bases from J, with 12 bases between. The CDR3 spans 15 residues. The CDR3 protein is CASSESEGPGNTIYF. CDR3 nucleotide sequence: TGTGCCAGCAGTGAATCAGAGGGACCCGGAAACACCATATATTTT. The complete variable domain, with remaining parts taken from reference TRBV2 and TRBJ1-3, reads EPEVTQTPSHQVTQMGQEVILRCVPISNHLYFYWYRQILGQKVEFLVSFYNNEISEKSEIFDDQFSVERPDGSNFTLKIRSTKLEDSAMYFCASSESEGPGNTIYFGEGSWLTVV.

This clone was observed a handful of times. This chain connects TRBV10-2 to TRBJ2-3; TRBD1 agrees at 8 bases. J gave up 3 bases and V 3 bases, and 8 bases lay outside the gene matches. The CDR3 loop spans 16 amino acids. Germline CDR1 reads WSHSY; CDR2 reads SAAADI. The DNA for the CDR3 is TGCGCCAGCAGTGACCGGACAGGGAAGAGTACAGATACGCAGTATTTT. Protein sequence: CASSDRTGKSTDTQYF.

The CDR3 DNA is TGTGCCAGCGAGGGAGGGACAGCCCATTTGAATGAGCAGTTCTTC. As protein: CASEGGTAHLNEQFF. The V gene is TRBV2, the J gene TRBJ2-1; D may match TRBD1 or TRBD2 (7 bases each). V lost 8 bases to trimming and J lost 7 bases, with 21 bases between them. CDR1 SNHLY and CDR2 FYNNEI come from the germline V gene. The CDR3 sequence is 15 residues long.

The gene calls are TRBV11-3 and TRBJ2-6, with TRBD1 matching over 10 bases. The V and J ends lost 5 bases and 0 bases, in that order; junction bases with no gene match: 13. The CDR3 covers 20 residues. Per germline, CDR1 SGHNT and CDR2 YENEEA. The CDR3 loop reads CASSARFSGTGDSGANVLTF. CDR3 DNA sequence: TGTGCCAGCAGCGCCAGGTTCTCCGGGACAGGGGACTCTGGGGCCAACGTCCTGACTTTC.

J is TRBJ2-1 and V is TRBV5-1; D remains unclear. Germline CDR1 is SGHRS and CDR2 is YFSETQ. V lost 4 bases to trimming and J lost 10 bases, with 15 bases between them. The CDR3 has 13 amino acids. The CDR3 DNA reads as TGCGCCAGCAGCAGACGAAACAGCTTCGAGCAGTTCTTC. Its protein product is CASSRRNSFEQFF.

There are a few counts of this clone. The chain couples TRBV7-6 to TRBJ1-3, with TRBD1 identical over 9 bases. With 3 bases clipped from V and 3 bases from J, the junction kept 9 bases outside the gene matches. The CDR3 has 17 amino acids. Germline CDR1 reads SGHVS; CDR2 reads FNYEAQ. CDR3 in DNA: TGTGCCAGCAGCTTTTCTGCCGGGACAGGGATTGGAAACACCATATATTTT. This codes for CASSFSAGTGIGNTIYF.

The chain carries TRBV6-5 and TRBJ2-7; TRBD1 or TRBD2 may be the D gene (5 bases each). The germline V gene encodes CDR1 MNHEY and CDR2 SVGAGI. This CDR3 contains 12 residues. Trimming shortened V by 5 bases and J by 4 bases, and 9 bases separated the two germline ends. This chain's CDR3 is CASSPRGYEQYF. The CDR3 DNA reads TGTGCCAGCAGTCCGAGGGGTTACGAGCAGTACTTC.

The chain employs TRBV5-4 and TRBJ1-5, with a tentative D call TRBD1 (5 bases). The V gene lost 3 bases and the J gene lost 3 bases, with 13 bases spanning the gap. The germline CDR1 and CDR2 sequences are SGHNT and YYREEE (reference sequence). The CDR3 contains 15 residues. Here the CDR3 DNA reads TGTGCCAGCAGCTCCGATCCAGGGAACAATCAGCCCCAGCATTTT. It is translated as CASSSDPGNNQPQHF.

The rearrangement uses TRBV27 and TRBJ2-2; possibly TRBD1 or TRBD2 for D (5 bases each). This CDR3 contains 15 residues. Trimming took off 6 bases at V and 2 bases at J, with 13 bases between the two ends. CDR1 and CDR2 (germline): MNHEY, SMNVEV (reference sequence). The CDR3 region has the DNA TGTGCCAGCAGAACCTCCGGGGCCAACACCGGGGAGCTGTTTTTT. As protein: CASRTSGANTGELFF.

This rearrangement joins TRBV5-1 to TRBJ2-3; 8 bases are shared with TRBD1. Germline CDR1 and CDR2: SGHRS and YFSETQ. This CDR3 contains 14 residues. V was pared by 4 bases and J by 5 bases, with 6 bases of the junction left unmatched. CDR3 sequence (DNA): TGCGCCAGCAGCCCAGGGGGCGCAGGAGATACGCAGTATTTT. Its translation: CASSPGGAGDTQYF.

The chain joins TRBV4-2 to TRBJ2-7, with 15 positions matching TRBD2. Trimming took 1 base from V and 4 from J; bases not matched to a gene: 5. Germline CDR1 and CDR2: LGHNA and YNFKEQ. The CDR3 is made up of 17 amino acids. The CDR3 bases are TGTGCCAGCAGCCAAGGAGCCGGGACTAGCGGGGGGTACGAGCAGTACTTC. Protein sequence: CASSQGAGTSGGYEQYF.

This clone was seen once. This chain connects TRBV5-4 to TRBJ1-3; TRBD1 matches at 9 bases. There are 16 residues in the CDR3. The trim removed 4 bases at V and 0 bases at J, leaving 5 bases unmatched. CDR1 is SGHNT, CDR2 YYREEE, per germline (reference sequence). Here the CDR3 reads CASSGKTGGSGNTIYF. CDR3 in DNA: TGTGCCAGCAGCGGGAAGACAGGGGGCTCTGGAAACACCATATATTTT.

This sequence joins TRBV4-1 and TRBJ2-7; TRBD2 matches at 9 bases. V shed 3 bases, J shed 2 bases, and the junction held 11 bases outside the gene matches. The CDR3 contains 17 residues. The germline V gene encodes CDR1 MGHRA and CDR2 YSYEKL. The chain's CDR3 is CASSQDFGLAITYEQYF. The CDR3 DNA follows: TGCGCCAGCAGCCAGGATTTCGGACTAGCGATTACCTACGAGCAGTACTTC.

The chain employs TRBV21-1 and TRBJ1-5. TRBV21-1 constitutes a pseudogene. There are 15 residues in the CDR3. In nucleotides, the CDR3 is TGTGCCAGCAGCAAAGGAGAGGGTAGCAATCAGCCCCAGCATTTT. It encodes CASSKGEGSNQPQHF.